This T cell receptor (beta chain) stems from a study of vaccination and CD4 T cells after COVID-19. Points from the study as a whole: The median number of SARS-CoV-2-reactive clonotypes increased from about 20 to 38, a change that did not reach significance.

Per the germline V gene, CDR1 is MNHGY and CDR2 is SAAAGT. This CDR3 has 17 residues. V gave up 5 bases and J gave up 2 bases, with 16 bases separating them. Once obtained from cultured CD4+ T cells, the DNA was sequenced using the Oncomine TCR Beta short-read assay. It was cultured CD4+ T cells from which genomic DNA was extracted. TCRdb reanalysed the PCR reads using MiXCR and keeps one entry per CDR3 protein. The sample has more than 10,000 distinct CDR3 sequences; roughly a fifth are singletons. Treatment defined: 10-day PBMC culture with coronavirus spike peptide pools or control peptides (ViraFEST assay). After about eleven days of culture, CD4+ T cells were negatively selected. As regards this clonotype: Antigen specificity is unknown.

The clonotype comes from a human donor who had recovered from COVID-19. Here the sequenced sample was CD4+ T cells from blood, cultured in vitro, taken after SARS-CoV-2 vaccination. The chain has TRBV6-8 and TRBJ1-6; D is unclear. The CDR3 loop reads CASSRETLPPYNSPLHF. DNA of the CDR3: TGTGCCAGCAGTAGGGAAACACTGCCGCCCTATAATTCACCCCTCCACTTT.